This record looks at one T cell receptor (beta chain) sequence and its context. This sample is part of a study of T cells in tumors after PD-1 blockade. The data were produced by immunoSEQ multiplex PCR, yet TCRdb's version contains in-frame clones alone and is incomplete. The table includes tens of thousands of clones, 81% detected once. The TCR was taken from a human donor with basal cell carcinoma. Specimen: PBMCs, collected before anti-PD-1 treatment.

The CDR3 sequence: CASTRWTGSNEKLFF. Written as DNA, the CDR3 is TGTGCCAGCACTCGATGGACAGGATCTAATGAAAAACTGTTTTTT. The gene calls are TRBV5-6 and TRBJ1-4; TRBD1 aligns across 7 bases. With V trimmed by 6 bases and J by 3 bases, 8 bases remained unmatched. This CDR3 spans 15 amino acids. CDR1 is SGHDT and CDR2 is YYEEEE in the germline V gene.